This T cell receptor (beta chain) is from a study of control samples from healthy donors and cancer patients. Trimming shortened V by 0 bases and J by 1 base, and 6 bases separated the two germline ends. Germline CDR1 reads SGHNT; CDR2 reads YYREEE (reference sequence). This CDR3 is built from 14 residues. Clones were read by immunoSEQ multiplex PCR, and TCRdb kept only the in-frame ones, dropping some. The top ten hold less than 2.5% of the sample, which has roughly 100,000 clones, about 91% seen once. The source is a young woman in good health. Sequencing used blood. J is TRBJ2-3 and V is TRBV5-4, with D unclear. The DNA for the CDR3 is TGTGCCAGCAGCTTGGTCAAGCGCACAGATACGCAGTATTTT. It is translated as CASSLVKRTDTQYF.